The 5 T cell receptor beta chains reported below all come from one sample, sequenced in a study of somatic mutations in cytotoxic T cells in rheumatoid arthritis. Using immunoSEQ multiplex PCR, the repertoire was profiled, and TCRdb retains in-frame clones only, with some absent. The table shows 11,000 or so clones, with roughly four fifths occurring only once. The sequenced sample consisted of CD8+ T cells sorted from blood. The receptors were gathered from a woman aged 40 to 50 in good health.

The CDR3 DNA follows: TGTGCCAGCAGCGTAGTGCCTCCAGGGGATACGCAGTATTTT. Amino acids: CASSVVPPGDTQYF. The gene calls are TRBV9 and TRBJ2-3; perhaps TRBD1 as D (5 bases). The length of the CDR3 is 14 residues. Germline V gene lookup returns CDR1 SGDLS and CDR2 YYNGEE. The V end lost 0 bases, the J end lost 6 bases, and 11 bases lay between the germline ends.

This chain links TRBV2 with TRBJ2-7, with a weak D call TRBD2 (6 bases). Germline V gene lookup returns CDR1 SNHLY and CDR2 FYNNEI. This CDR3 is built from 16 residues. Trimming took off 1 base at V and 2 bases at J, with 15 bases between the two ends. Here the CDR3 DNA reads TGTGCCAGCAGTGAAGGTTCTAGCGCCTCGACCTACGAGCAGTACTTC. Its protein product is CASSEGSSASTYEQYF.

The J gene is TRBJ2-3, the V gene TRBV29-1; D might be TRBD1 (6 bases). V dropped 5 bases and J dropped 2 bases, with 11 bases sitting between them. This CDR3 has 13 residues. Germline CDR1 reads SQVTM; CDR2 reads ANQGSEA. The CDR3 DNA follows: TGCAGCGTTAAGGACAGTCACACAGATACGCAGTATTTT. It specifies CSVKDSHTDTQYF.

The chain joins TRBV28 to TRBJ1-1; D might be TRBD1 (5 bases). Trimming stripped 6 bases from V and 4 bases from J, with 18 bases between. The germline V gene encodes CDR1 MDHEN and CDR2 SYDVKM. This CDR3 spans 15 amino acids. Here the CDR3 DNA reads TGTGCCAGCAGGACCCGGCAGGGCTCGGGCACTGAAGCTTTCTTT. It codes for CASRTRQGSGTEAFF. Looking up the rest from reference TRBV28 and TRBJ1-1 gives the full variable domain: DVKVTQSSRYLVKRTGEKVFLECVQDMDHENMFWYRQDPGLGLRLIYFSYDVKMKEKGDIPEGYSVSREKKERFSLILESASTNQTSMYLCASRTRQGSGTEAFFGQGTRLTVV.

The chain couples TRBV29-1 to TRBJ2-1; D assignment may be TRBD1 or TRBD2 (6 bases each). Germline-derived CDR1 and CDR2 are SQVTM and ANQGSEA. V lost 0 bases, J lost 13 bases, and 19 bases lay in between. The CDR3 covers 14 residues. Here the CDR3 reads CSVEDMTSPGGQFF. CDR3 nucleotides: TGCAGCGTTGAAGATATGACTAGTCCCGGGGGCCAGTTCTTC.